The next 24 T cell receptor beta chains were all read from a single sample in a study of blood T cell repertoires in COVID-19 (TCRdb year 2020). The library was produced with the immunoSEQ multiplex PCR assay. TCRdb obtained this table from immuneACCESS and retained in-frame rearrangements with V and J assigned. These tables miss some clones; where compared with another copy, unresolved V genes account for less than half of the shortfall, and the remainder is unexplained. Within this sample are approximately 50,000 clones, with approximately 89% of them counted one time only. 3.5% of the sample is held by the ten biggest clonotypes. The sample taken for sequencing was peripheral blood. These receptor sequences come from a human donor in a cohort sampled during active COVID-19.

The J gene is TRBJ2-3, the V gene TRBV6-5; 9 bases are shared with TRBD1. The CDR3 runs to 14 residues. Germline CDR1 and CDR2: MNHEY and SVGAGI. Trimming at V came to 5 bases and at J to 5 bases, leaving 5 bases not matched to a gene. The CDR3 sequence: CASSTGQGIDTQYF. The CDR3 DNA is TGTGCCAGCAGTACCGGACAGGGGATAGATACGCAGTATTTT.

The gene calls are TRBV19 and TRBJ2-3, with D possibly TRBD2 on 5 matching bases. V dropped 6 bases and J dropped 4 bases, with 11 bases sitting between them. The CDR3 runs 13 residues. CDR1 is LNHDA and CDR2 is SQIVND in the germline V gene (reference sequence). The CDR3 bases are TGTGCCAGTAGGAGGGTGGATTCAGATACGCAGTATTTT. As protein: CASRRVDSDTQYF. Using reference TRBV19 and TRBJ2-3 for the parts outside the CDR3, the full variable domain is DGGITQSPKYLFRKEGQNVTLSCEQNLNHDAMYWYRQDPGQGLRLIYYSQIVNDFQKGDIAEGYSVSREKKESFPLTVTSAQKNPTAFYLCASRRVDSDTQYFGPGTRLTVL.

This clone was counted a single time. The V and J genes are TRBV5-6 and TRBJ2-5; the match to TRBD2 covers 8 bases. J gave up 2 bases and V 4 bases, and 7 bases lay outside the gene matches. Germline lookup yields CDR1 SGHDT and CDR2 YYEEEE. This CDR3 comprises 15 residues. CDR3 sequence (DNA): TGTGCCAGCAGCCCCCTCGCTAGCGGGCAAGAGACCCAGTACTTC. It translates to CASSPLASGQETQYF. The full variable domain, rest sourced from reference TRBV5-6 and TRBJ2-5, is DAGVTQSPTHLIKTRGQQVTLRCSPKSGHDTVSWYQQALGQGPQFIFQYYEEEERQRGNFPDRFSGHQFPNYSSELNVNALLLGDSALYLCASSPLASGQETQYFGPGTRLLVL.

V and J are TRBV12-3 or TRBV12-4 and TRBJ1-1, with 8 bases fitting TRBD1. V lost 9 bases and J lost 1; bases outside the gene matches: 4. The CDR3 loop spans 13 amino acids. CDR3 amino acids: CASLTGENTEAFF. The CDR3 bases are TGTGCCAGTCTGACAGGGGAGAACACTGAAGCTTTCTTT.

This clone was observed a single time. The rearrangement joins TRBV7-3 to TRBJ2-2, with 7 bases matching TRBD1. The CDR3 covers 15 residues. Germline values: CDR1 SGHTA, CDR2 FQGTGA. The trim removed 5 bases at V and 3 bases at J, leaving 6 bases unmatched. Here the CDR3 reads CASSPRGPDTGELFF. DNA of the CDR3: TGTGCCAGCAGCCCGAGGGGGCCGGACACCGGGGAGCTGTTTTTT.

The chain uses TRBV9 and TRBJ2-2; 11 bases map to TRBD2. The CDR3 covers 16 residues. The germline CDR1 and CDR2 sequences are SGDLS and YYNGEE. The V gene end was trimmed by 7 bases and the J gene end by 4 bases; junction bases not matched to a gene: 9. The CDR3 bases are TGTGCCAGCCGACCCGGGACTAGCGGCTTCACCGGGGAGCTGTTTTTT. Translated, it gives CASRPGTSGFTGELFF.

The rearrangement joins TRBV15 to TRBJ2-2, with no clear D. The germline gives CDR1 LNHNV, CDR2 YYDKDF (reference sequence). The CDR3 is 16 amino acids. V lost 0 bases and J lost 3, with 11 bases in between. The CDR3 DNA sequence: TGTGCCACCAGCAGAGATCGACAAGGCGACACCGGGGAGCTGTTTTTT. Encoded protein: CATSRDRQGDTGELFF.

This chain links TRBV9 with TRBJ1-2; weak D call: TRBD1 (5 bases). With 3 bases removed from V and 5 bases from J, the gap between germline ends came to 17 bases. Looked up from germline, CDR1 is SGDLS and CDR2 is YYNGEE. The CDR3 totals 15 residues. CDR3: CASSGGQGLGYGYTF. The CDR3 nucleotides are TGTGCCAGCAGCGGAGGCCAGGGCCTGGGGTATGGCTACACCTTC.

The rearrangement joins TRBV11-3 to TRBJ2-7; 9 bases fit TRBD2. The V segment lost 5 bases and the J segment 1 base; nucleotides outside the gene matches: 18. Germline CDR1 SGHNT, CDR2 YENEEA. The CDR3 loop spans 19 amino acids. CDR3 in DNA: TGTGCCAGCAGCCCATGGCCCGCTAGCGGGGCAACTCGGTCCTACGAGCAGTACTTC. This translates into CASSPWPASGATRSYEQYF.

The genes are TRBV5-4 and TRBJ2-5; the match to TRBD2 covers 8 bases. CDR3 length: 15 residues. Germline assignment: CDR1 SGHNT and CDR2 YYREEE (reference sequence). J lost 5 bases, V lost 1 base, and 7 bases had no gene match. The CDR3 loop reads CASSLRGGLRETQYF. DNA for the CDR3: TGTGCCAGCAGCTTGCGGGGGGGCCTTAGGGAGACCCAGTACTTC.

This chain uses TRBV27 with TRBJ2-1; D possibly corresponds to TRBD2 (6 bases). V lost 6 bases, J lost 3 bases, and 15 bases lay in between. Germline CDR1 and CDR2: MNHEY and SMNVEV (reference sequence). The CDR3 length is 15 residues. DNA for the CDR3: TGTGCCAGCAGCAGTACCTGGGGACTCTACAATGAGCAGTTCTTC. Protein product: CASSSTWGLYNEQFF.

This chain joins TRBV12-5 and TRBJ2-5, with 14 positions matching TRBD2. In germline, CDR1 is LGHNT, CDR2 FRNRAP. V lost 6 bases, J lost 5 bases, and 8 bases stayed unmatched. CDR3 size: 16 residues. The CDR3 loop reads CASGPGLAGVSETQYF. In DNA form, the CDR3 reads TGTGCTAGTGGGCCGGGACTAGCGGGAGTAAGTGAGACCCAGTACTTC.

This chain joins TRBV7-3 and TRBJ2-1, with a weak D call TRBD2 (6 bases). Per germline, CDR1 SGHTA and CDR2 FQGTGA. This CDR3 is built from 13 residues. The germline V and J ends were trimmed by 5 bases and 7 bases, with 12 bases remaining between them. CDR3 loop: CASSKLADNEQFF. The CDR3 DNA reads TGTGCCAGCAGCAAACTAGCCGATAATGAGCAGTTCTTC.

The rearrangement joins TRBV19 to TRBJ2-5, with 8 bases fitting TRBD2. In germline, CDR1 is LNHDA, CDR2 SQIVND (reference sequence). The CDR3 contains 13 residues. With 6 bases clipped from V and 3 bases from J, the junction kept 3 bases outside the gene matches. In DNA form, the CDR3 reads TGTGCCAGTAGAACTAGCGGTGAAGAGACCCAGTACTTC. It yields the protein CASRTSGEETQYF.

This chain joins TRBV5-1 and TRBJ1-2; a weak D match, TRBD1 (6 bases). V was pared by 1 base and J by 5 bases, with 12 bases between. The germline V gene has CDR1 SGHRS and CDR2 YFSETQ. The CDR3 sequence is 14 residues long. The CDR3 protein is CASSLRTDHYGYTF. The CDR3 DNA follows: TGCGCCAGCAGCTTGAGGACAGATCATTATGGCTACACCTTC.

The chain's CDR3 is CASAGLAPHEQYF. The DNA of the CDR3 is TGTGCCAGCGCTGGACTAGCGCCCCACGAGCAGTACTTC. V is TRBV2 and J is TRBJ2-7, with TRBD2 matching 9 bases. The ends lost 8 bases at V and 5 bases at J; junction bases unmatched: 7. The CDR3 runs to 13 residues. Germline V gene sequence: CDR1 SNHLY, CDR2 FYNNEI. The entire variable domain, with the rest obtained from reference TRBV2 and TRBJ2-7, is as follows: EPEVTQTPSHQVTQMGQEVILRCVPISNHLYFYWYRQILGQKVEFLVSFYNNEISEKSEIFDDQFSVERPDGSNFTLKIRSTKLEDSAMYFCASAGLAPHEQYFGPGTRLTVT.

This clone was counted a few times. This chain links TRBV9 with TRBJ1-1; 8 nucleotides align to TRBD1. The CDR3 contains 16 residues. Germline lookup yields CDR1 SGDLS and CDR2 YYNGEE. The V segment lost 4 bases and the J segment 0 bases; nucleotides outside the gene matches: 8. CDR3 in DNA: TGTGCCAGCAGCTTCTCCCGGGACAGGTTGAACACTGAAGCTTTCTTT. Its protein product is CASSFSRDRLNTEAFF.

This rearrangement joins TRBV7-2 to TRBJ2-1, with 7 bases lining up with TRBD2. After removal of 5 bases from V and 5 bases from J, the junction contained 12 bases not matched to a gene. In germline, CDR1 is SGHTA, CDR2 FQGNSA. The CDR3 length is 16 residues. CDR3 residues: CASSADTSVRNNEQFF. DNA of the CDR3: TGTGCCAGCAGCGCAGATACTAGCGTCAGAAACAATGAGCAGTTCTTC.

The chain carries TRBV19 and TRBJ1-2; a weak D match, TRBD1 (5 bases). V dropped 3 bases and J dropped 4 bases, with 24 bases sitting between them. Germline CDR1 reads LNHDA; CDR2 reads SQIVND (reference sequence). This CDR3 is built from 18 residues. The CDR3 nucleotides are TGTGCCAGTAGTATGAAAGGGGCAGGCGTCCCGGCCCGCTATGGCTACACCTTC. It yields the protein CASSMKGAGVPARYGYTF.

This chain connects TRBV6-5 to TRBJ1-5, with 8 bases that match TRBD1. Germline loops: CDR1 MNHEY, CDR2 SVGAGI. V was pared by 6 bases and J by 2 bases, with 6 bases of the junction left unmatched. This CDR3 has 15 residues. CDR3 coding DNA: TGTGCCAGCAGGTCGACAGGGGCAGGCAATCAGCCCCAGCATTTT. It yields the protein CASRSTGAGNQPQHF.

The chain joins TRBV5-4 to TRBJ1-1, with D perhaps TRBD1 (5 bases). The CDR3 spans 14 residues. V shed 5 bases and J shed 0 bases, with 11 bases lying between them. The germline V gene encodes CDR1 SGHNT and CDR2 YYREEE (reference sequence). The DNA of the CDR3 is TGTGCCAGCAGACCGGACAAAGTGAACACTGAAGCTTTCTTT. Its protein is CASRPDKVNTEAFF.

V usage is TRBV10-3 and J usage is TRBJ1-4; D gene uncertain. V was pared by 0 bases and J by 8 bases, with 7 bases between. CDR1 ENHRY and CDR2 SYGVKD come from the germline V gene. This CDR3 comprises 13 residues. The CDR3 loop reads CAISESTTEKLFF. The CDR3 region has the DNA TGTGCCATCAGTGAGTCGACAACCGAAAAACTGTTTTTT.

This clone was seen a few times. The CDR3 here is CASSPPTGRASGNTIYF. The CDR3 DNA reads as TGTGCCAGCTCACCACCGACAGGGAGAGCCTCTGGAAACACCATATATTTT. The genes are TRBV18 and TRBJ1-3; 7 positions match TRBD1. Trimming removed 0 bases from V and 0 bases from J; junction bases left unmatched: 5. Germline CDR1 and CDR2: KGHSH and LQKENI. The CDR3 has 17 residues.

The rearrangement joins TRBV4-2 to TRBJ1-2; tentative D call: TRBD1 (5 bases). V was clipped by 0 bases and J by 8 bases, with 13 bases between them. Per the germline V gene, CDR1 is LGHNA and CDR2 is YNFKEQ. This CDR3 comprises 14 residues. The CDR3 coding sequence is TGTGCCAGCAGCCAAGAAAGGGGATCGAGAGGCTACACCTTC. Translated, it gives CASSQERGSRGYTF.